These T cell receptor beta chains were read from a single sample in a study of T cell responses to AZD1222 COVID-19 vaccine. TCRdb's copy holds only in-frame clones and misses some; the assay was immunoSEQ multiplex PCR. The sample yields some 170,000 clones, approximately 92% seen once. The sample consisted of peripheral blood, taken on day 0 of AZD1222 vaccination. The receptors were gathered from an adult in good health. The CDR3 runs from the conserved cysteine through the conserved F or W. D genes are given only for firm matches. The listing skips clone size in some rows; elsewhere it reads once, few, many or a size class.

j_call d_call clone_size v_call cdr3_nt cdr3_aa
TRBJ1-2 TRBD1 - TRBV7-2 TGTGCCAGCAGCTTAAACCCAGCGGACAGGATCTTAGGCTACACCTTC CASSLNPADRILGYTF
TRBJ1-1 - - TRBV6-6 TGTGCCAGCACGTACAGGGATGGAGCTGAAGCTTTCTTT CASTYRDGAEAFF
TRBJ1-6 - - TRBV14 TGTGCCAGCAGCCAAGTACAGGGTAATTCACCCCTCCACTTT CASSQVQGNSPLHF
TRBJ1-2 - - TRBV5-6 TGTGCCAGCAGCTTGTCCCCAGCAGACTATGGCTACACCTTC CASSLSPADYGYTF
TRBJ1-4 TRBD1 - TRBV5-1 TGCGCCACTGGGACAGGGGCGACGGCTAATGAAAAACTGTTTTTT CATGTGATANEKLFF
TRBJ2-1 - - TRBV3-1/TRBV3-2 TGTGCCAGCAGCCAAGATCACCGGGAGACATCCTACAATGAGCAGTTCTTC CASSQDHRETSYNEQFF
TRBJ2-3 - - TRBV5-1 TGCGCCAGCAGCTTAGGGGGACTCGGGGATACGCAGTATTTT CASSLGGLGDTQYF
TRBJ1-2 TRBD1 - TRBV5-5 TGTGCCAGCACCAGGACAGGGCTGGACTATGGCTACACCTTC CASTRTGLDYGYTF
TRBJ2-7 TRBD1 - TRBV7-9 TGTGCCAGCAGCACCGGACAGGACTACGAGCAGTACTTC CASSTGQDYEQYF
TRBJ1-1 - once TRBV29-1 TGCAGCGTTGAAAGGAACAGCATGAACACTGAAGCTTTCTTT CSVERNSMNTEAFF
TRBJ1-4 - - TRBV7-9 TGTGCCAGCAACTTCCAAACTAATGAAAAACTGTTTTTT CASNFQTNEKLFF
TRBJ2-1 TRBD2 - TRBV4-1 TGCGCCAGCAGCCAAGAGTCTAGCGGGAATGAGCAGTTCTTC CASSQESSGNEQFF
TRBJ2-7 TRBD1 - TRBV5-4 TGTGCCAGCAGCTCGGGGACAGGCGAACGTTACGAGCAGTACTTC CASSSGTGERYEQYF
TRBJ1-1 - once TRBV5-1 TGCGCCAGCAGCTTCTATAACAGAAACACTGAAGCTTTCTTT CASSFYNRNTEAFF
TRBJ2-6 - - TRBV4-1 TGCGCCAGCAGCCAGGTAGCTGGGGCCAACGTCCTGACTTTC CASSQVAGANVLTF
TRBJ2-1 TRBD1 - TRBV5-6 TGTGCCAGCAGGCGTTGGGACAGGGGGGACAATGAGCAGTTCTTC CASRRWDRGDNEQFF
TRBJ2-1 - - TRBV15 TGTGCCACCCGGGGGCGTTTCGGCTACAATGAGCAGTTCTTC CATRGRFGYNEQFF
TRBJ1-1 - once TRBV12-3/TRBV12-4 TGTGCCAGCAGACAGGACATCGTCACTGAAGCTTTCTTT CASRQDIVTEAFF
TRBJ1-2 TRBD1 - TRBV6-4 TGTGCCAGCAGTGACGGGACAGGAGTCAACTATGGCTACACCTTC CASSDGTGVNYGYTF
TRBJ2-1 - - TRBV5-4 TGTGCCAGCAGACCAACAGGGCCCTCCTACAATGAGCAGTTCTTC CASRPTGPSYNEQFF
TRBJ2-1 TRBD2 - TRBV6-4 TGTGCCAGCAGTGACTCGGTTAGACTAGCGGGAGGTGGTGAGCAGTTCTTC CASSDSVRLAGGGEQFF
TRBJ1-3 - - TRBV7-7 TGTGCCGGACTAGACGAAAGCGGGGTCTCTCGAAACACCATATATTTT CAGLDESGVSRNTIYF
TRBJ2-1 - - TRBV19 TGTGCCAGTAGTAGAGCAGCCAATTACAATGAGCAGTTCTTC CASSRAANYNEQFF
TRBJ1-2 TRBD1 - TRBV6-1 TGTGCCAGCAGTGAAGCGCGAGGAGGGGGCTTTAACTATGGCTACACCTTC CASSEARGGGFNYGYTF
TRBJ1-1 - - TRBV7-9 TGTGCCAGCAGCTTGGGTGTCACTGAAGCTTTCTTT CASSLGVTEAFF
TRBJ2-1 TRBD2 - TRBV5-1 TGCGCCAGCAGCTTGGTTTCTAGCGGGAGGACCTACAATGAGCAGTTCTTC CASSLVSSGRTYNEQFF
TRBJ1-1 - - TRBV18 TGTGCCAGCTCACCATCCGCAGGGTGGAACACTGAAGCTTTCTTT CASSPSAGWNTEAFF
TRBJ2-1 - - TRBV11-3 TGTGCCAGCAGCTTAGGGCGTCGGCTAAATGAGCAGTTCTTC CASSLGRRLNEQFF
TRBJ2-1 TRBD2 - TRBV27 TGTGCCAGCAGACAACTAGCGGAGACATACAATGAGCAGTTCTTC CASRQLAETYNEQFF
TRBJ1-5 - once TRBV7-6 TGTGCCAGCAGCTTAGGCGGAGATAGCAATCAGCCCCAGCATTTT CASSLGGDSNQPQHF
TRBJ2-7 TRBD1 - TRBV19 TGTGCCAGTAGTATCCAGGGGGCGAGATACGAGCAGTACTTC CASSIQGARYEQYF
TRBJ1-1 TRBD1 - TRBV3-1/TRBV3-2 TGTGCCAGCAGCTCTCCTGGGGGGACAGGAGGGGCTGACACTGAAGCTTTCTTT CASSSPGGTGGADTEAFF
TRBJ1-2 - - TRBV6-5 TGTGCCAGCAGCCGGTCGGAGGCAGGGGCCTATGGCTACACCTTC CASSRSEAGAYGYTF
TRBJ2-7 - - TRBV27 TGTGCCAGCAGCCCAGGGAACGAGCAGTACTTC CASSPGNEQYF
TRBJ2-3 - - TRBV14 TGTGCCAGCAGCCTTAGACAGAACACAGATACGCAGTATTTT CASSLRQNTDTQYF
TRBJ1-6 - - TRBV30 TGTGCCTGGAGTCCTGACGTCCTCGGGGATTCACCCCTCCACTTT CAWSPDVLGDSPLHF
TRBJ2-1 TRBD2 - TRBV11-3 TGTGCCAGCAGCTCGCGGACTAGCGGTCCTAGCTCCTACAATGAGCAGTTCTTC CASSSRTSGPSSYNEQFF
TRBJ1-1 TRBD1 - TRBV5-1 TGCGCCAGCAGCAAGGACAGGGACACTGAAGCTTTCTTT CASSKDRDTEAFF
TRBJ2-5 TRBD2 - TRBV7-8 TGTGCCAGCAGCCACGGCGGCCTAGCGGTTCAAGAGACCCAGTACTTC CASSHGGLAVQETQYF
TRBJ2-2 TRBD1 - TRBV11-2 TGTGCCAGCAGACGGACAGGGGGAGGCACCGGGGAGCTGTTTTTT CASRRTGGGTGELFF